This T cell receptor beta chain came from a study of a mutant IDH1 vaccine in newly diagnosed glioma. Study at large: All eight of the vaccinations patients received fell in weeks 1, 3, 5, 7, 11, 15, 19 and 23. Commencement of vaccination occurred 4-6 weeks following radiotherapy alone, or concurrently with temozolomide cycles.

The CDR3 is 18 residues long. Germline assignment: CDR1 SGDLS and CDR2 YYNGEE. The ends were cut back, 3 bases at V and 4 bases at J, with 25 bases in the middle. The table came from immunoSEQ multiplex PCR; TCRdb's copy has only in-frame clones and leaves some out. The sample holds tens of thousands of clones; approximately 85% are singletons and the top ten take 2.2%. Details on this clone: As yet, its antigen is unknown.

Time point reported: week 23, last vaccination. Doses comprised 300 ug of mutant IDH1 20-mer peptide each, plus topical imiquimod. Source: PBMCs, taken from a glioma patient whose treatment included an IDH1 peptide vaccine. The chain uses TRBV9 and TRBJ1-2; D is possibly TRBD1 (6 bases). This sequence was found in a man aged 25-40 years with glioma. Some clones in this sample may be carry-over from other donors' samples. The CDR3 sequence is CASSAPRGQSYPVYGYTF. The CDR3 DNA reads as TGTGCCAGCAGCGCCCCTAGAGGACAGAGCTATCCCGTCTATGGCTACACCTTC.